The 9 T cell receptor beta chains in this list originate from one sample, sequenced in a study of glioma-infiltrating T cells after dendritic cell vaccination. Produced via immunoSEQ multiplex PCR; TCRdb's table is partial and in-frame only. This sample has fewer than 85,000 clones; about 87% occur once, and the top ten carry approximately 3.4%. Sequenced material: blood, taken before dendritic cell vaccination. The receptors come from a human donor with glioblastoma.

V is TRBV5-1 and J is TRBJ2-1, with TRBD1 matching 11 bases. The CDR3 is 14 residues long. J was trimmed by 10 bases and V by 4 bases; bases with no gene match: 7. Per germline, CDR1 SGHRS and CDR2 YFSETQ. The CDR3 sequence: CASSQGTGGNEQFF. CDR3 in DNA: TGCGCCAGCAGCCAGGGGACAGGGGGAAACGAGCAGTTCTTC.

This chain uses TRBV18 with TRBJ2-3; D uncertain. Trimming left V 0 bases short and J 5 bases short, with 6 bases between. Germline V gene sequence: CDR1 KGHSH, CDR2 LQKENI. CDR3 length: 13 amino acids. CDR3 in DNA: TGTGCCAGCTCACCACCGGTGCGAGATACGCAGTATTTT. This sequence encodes CASSPPVRDTQYF.

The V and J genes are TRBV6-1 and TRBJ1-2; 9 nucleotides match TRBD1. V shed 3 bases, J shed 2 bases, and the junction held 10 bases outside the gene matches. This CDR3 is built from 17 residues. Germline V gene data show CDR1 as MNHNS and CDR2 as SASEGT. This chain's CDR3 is CASSDYWTGEVNYGYTF. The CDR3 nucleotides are TGTGCCAGCAGTGACTATTGGACAGGGGAAGTGAACTATGGCTACACCTTC.

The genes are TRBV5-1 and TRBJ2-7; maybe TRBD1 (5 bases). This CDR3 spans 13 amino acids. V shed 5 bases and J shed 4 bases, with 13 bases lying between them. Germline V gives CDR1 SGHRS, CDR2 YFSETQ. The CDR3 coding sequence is TGCGCCAGCAGACTGGACATCTATTACGAGCAGTACTTC. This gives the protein CASRLDIYYEQYF.

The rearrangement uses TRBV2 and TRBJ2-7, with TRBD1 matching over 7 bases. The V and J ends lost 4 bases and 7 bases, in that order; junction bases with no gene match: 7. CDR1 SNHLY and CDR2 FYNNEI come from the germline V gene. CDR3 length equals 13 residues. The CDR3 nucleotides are TGTGCCAGCAGTGGAGGACAGGACTGGGAGCAGTACTTC. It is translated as CASSGGQDWEQYF. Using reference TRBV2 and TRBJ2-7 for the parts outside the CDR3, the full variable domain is EPEVTQTPSHQVTQMGQEVILRCVPISNHLYFYWYRQILGQKVEFLVSFYNNEISEKSEIFDDQFSVERPDGSNFTLKIRSTKLEDSAMYFCASSGGQDWEQYFGPGTRLTVT.

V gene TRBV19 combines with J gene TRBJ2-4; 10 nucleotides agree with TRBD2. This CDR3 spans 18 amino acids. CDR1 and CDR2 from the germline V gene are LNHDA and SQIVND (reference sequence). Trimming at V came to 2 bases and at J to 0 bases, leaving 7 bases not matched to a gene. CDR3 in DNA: TGTGCCAGTAGTATATGGACTAGCGGAGACCTAGCCAAAAACATTCAGTACTTC. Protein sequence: CASSIWTSGDLAKNIQYF. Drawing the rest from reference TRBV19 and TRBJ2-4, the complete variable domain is DGGITQSPKYLFRKEGQNVTLSCEQNLNHDAMYWYRQDPGQGLRLIYYSQIVNDFQKGDIAEGYSVSREKKESFPLTVTSAQKNPTAFYLCASSIWTSGDLAKNIQYFGAGTRLSVL.

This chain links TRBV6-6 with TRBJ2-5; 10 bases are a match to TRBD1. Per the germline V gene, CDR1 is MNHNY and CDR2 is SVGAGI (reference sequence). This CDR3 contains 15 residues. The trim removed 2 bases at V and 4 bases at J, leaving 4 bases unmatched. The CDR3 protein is CASSYAGDRGETQYF. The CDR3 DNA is TGTGCCAGCAGTTACGCAGGGGACAGGGGAGAGACCCAGTACTTC.

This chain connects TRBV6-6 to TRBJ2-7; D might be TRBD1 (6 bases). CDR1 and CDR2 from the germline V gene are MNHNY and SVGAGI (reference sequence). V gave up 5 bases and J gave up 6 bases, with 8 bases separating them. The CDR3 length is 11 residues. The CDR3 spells CASSQTGEQYF. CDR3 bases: TGTGCCAGCAGTCAGACAGGCGAGCAGTACTTC.

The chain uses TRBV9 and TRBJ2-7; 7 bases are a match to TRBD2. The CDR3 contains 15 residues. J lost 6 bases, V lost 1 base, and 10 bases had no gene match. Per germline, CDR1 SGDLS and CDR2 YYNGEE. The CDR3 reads CASSVRGAGPSEQYF. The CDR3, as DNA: TGTGCCAGCAGCGTACGGGGAGCGGGACCCTCCGAGCAGTACTTC.